What follows are 21 T cell receptor beta chains derived from one specimen sequenced in a study of blood T cell repertoires in COVID-19. Clones were sequenced by immunoSEQ multiplex PCR, and TCRdb holds only the in-frame ones, with some missing. The sample holds approximately 210,000 clones, about 88% seen once. The sequenced material came from peripheral blood. These receptors came from a woman aged 40 to 49 who had recovered from COVID-19.

This chain connects TRBV28 to TRBJ2-7, with 7 nucleotides matching TRBD2. J lost 6 bases, V lost 10 bases, and 6 bases had no gene match. Germline CDR1 and CDR2: MDHEN and SYDVKM. The CDR3 has 11 amino acids. This CDR3 reads CAIREGGEQYF. The CDR3 DNA follows: TGTGCCATCAGGGAGGGCGGCGAGCAGTACTTC.

Points on this clone: At one end, the junction sequence differs from germline, possibly due to a read error. The CDR3 spells CASSVSGTGIRTVF. Written as DNA, the CDR3 is TGTGCCAGCAGCGTATCCGGGACAGGGATACGTACTGTGTTT. The rearrangement uses TRBV7-2 and TRBJ1-1; 9 bases map to TRBD1. The CDR3 consists of 14 residues. Germline V gene lookup returns CDR1 SGHTA and CDR2 FQGNSA.

The chain couples TRBV30 to TRBJ2-7, with 10 bases lining up with TRBD1. V trimming: 0 bases; J trimming: 1 base; junction bases outside the gene matches: 3. Germline CDR1 reads GTSNPN; CDR2 reads SVGIG (reference sequence). CDR3 length equals 15 residues. The CDR3 nucleotides read TGTGCCTGGAGTGTAGGGACAGGGGCGTCCTACGAGCAGTACTTC. The encoded protein is CAWSVGTGASYEQYF.

CDR3: CASSLGLAAQETQYF. The CDR3 region has the DNA TGTGCCAGCAGCTTGGGGCTAGCGGCTCAAGAGACCCAGTACTTC. The genes are TRBV5-4 and TRBJ2-5; 7 positions match TRBD2. V dropped 0 bases and J dropped 2; count of bases not matched to a gene: 4. CDR3 length: 15 residues. CDR1 is SGHNT and CDR2 is YYREEE in the germline V gene (reference sequence).

For this clone: Sequence at one end of the junction differs from germline and may be a read error. J is TRBJ2-2 and V is TRBV11-2, with a tentative D call TRBD2 (5 bases). The CDR3 consists of 15 residues. The germline V gene encodes CDR1 SGHAT and CDR2 FQNNGV. Written as DNA, the CDR3 is TGTGCCAGCAGCTTAGGGGGATCGGGGATCGGGGAACTGTTTTTT. Translated: CASSLGGSGIGELFF.

The chain employs TRBV5-1 and TRBJ2-3; 8 bases are a match to TRBD2. Germline V CDR1 and CDR2: SGHRS, YFSETQ. J was trimmed by 10 bases and V by 1 base; bases with no gene match: 11. The CDR3 is 15 residues long. For the CDR3, the DNA is TGCGCCAGCAGCTTGAAAGATAGCGGGGCCGGGGCGCAGTATTTT. Residues: CASSLKDSGAGAQYF.

The genes are TRBV11-2 and TRBJ2-7; D is ambiguous. Looked up from germline, CDR1 is SGHAT and CDR2 is FQNNGV. CDR3 length: 13 residues. V shed 2 bases and J shed 1 base, with 6 bases lying between them. CDR3 sequence: CASSLLESYEQYF. CDR3 in DNA: TGTGCCAGCAGCTTACTAGAATCCTACGAGCAGTACTTC.

V usage is TRBV11-3 and J usage is TRBJ2-7; 7 bases match TRBD1. The germline V gene has CDR1 SGHNT and CDR2 YENEEA. The CDR3 covers 12 residues. V lost 5 bases to trimming and J lost 5 bases; unmatched junction nucleotides: 3. The CDR3: CASSRTGDEQYF. In DNA, the CDR3 is TGTGCCAGCAGCAGAACAGGGGACGAGCAGTACTTC.

The chain carries TRBV6-2 or TRBV6-3 and TRBJ1-2; D gene ambiguous. Trimming cost V 2 bases and J 11 bases, with 24 bases left between them. Germline V gene data show CDR1 as MNHEY and CDR2 as SVGEGT. This CDR3 has 16 amino acids. CDR3 loop: CASSYPGFRSQEDYTF. The CDR3 DNA is TGTGCCAGCAGTTACCCGGGTTTTAGGTCACAAGAGGATTACACCTTC.

The J gene is TRBJ2-5, the V gene TRBV9; maybe TRBD1 (6 bases). Deletions cut 0 bases from V and 4 bases from J, with 19 bases between. Germline V CDR1 and CDR2: SGDLS, YYNGEE. CDR3 size: 17 residues. The CDR3 spells CASSVGGLAGPGETQYF. The CDR3 bases are TGTGCCAGCAGCGTAGGGGGGCTAGCCGGCCCTGGAGAGACCCAGTACTTC. The variable domain in full, completed from reference TRBV9 and TRBJ2-5, reads DSGVTQTPKHLITATGQRVTLRCSPRSGDLSVYWYQQSLDQGLQFLIQYYNGEERAKGNILERFSAQQFPDLHSELNLSSLELGDSALYFCASSVGGLAGPGETQYFGPGTRLLVL.

The gene calls are TRBV7-6 and TRBJ1-6; D possibly corresponds to TRBD1 (5 bases). CDR3 length: 17 residues. V was pared by 5 bases and J by 7 bases, with 21 bases between. Germline V gives CDR1 SGHVS, CDR2 FNYEAQ. The CDR3 protein is CASSVSGGVGRNSPLHF. CDR3 in DNA: TGTGCCAGCAGCGTTAGCGGAGGGGTTGGGCGGAATTCACCCCTCCACTTT.

The chain has TRBV13 and TRBJ1-1; 9 bases map to TRBD1. J gave up 1 base and V 7 bases, and 4 bases lay outside the gene matches. The CDR3 consists of 14 residues. CDR1 and CDR2 (germline): PRHDT, FYEKMQ (reference sequence). The CDR3 reads CASTKDRGNTEAFF. DNA for the CDR3: TGTGCCAGCACCAAGGACAGGGGGAACACTGAAGCTTTCTTT. Combining the CDR3 with reference TRBV13 and TRBJ1-1 gives the whole variable domain AAGVIQSPRHLIKEKRETATLKCYPIPRHDTVYWYQQGPGQDPQFLISFYEKMQSDKGSIPDRFSAQQFSDYHSELNMSSLELGDSALYFCASTKDRGNTEAFFGQGTRLTVV.

Written as DNA, the CDR3 is TGTGCCAGTAGTCGAATGAGCTCCTACAATGAGCAGTTCTTC. Protein sequence: CASSRMSSYNEQFF. The rearrangement joins TRBV19 to TRBJ2-1, with D hard to call. This CDR3 comprises 14 residues. Per the germline V gene, CDR1 is LNHDA and CDR2 is SQIVND (reference sequence). The germline V and J ends were trimmed by 5 bases and 0 bases, with 8 bases remaining between them.

The J gene is TRBJ1-1, the V gene TRBV6-6; TRBD1 matches at 8 bases. This CDR3 has 15 residues. Germline V gene sequence: CDR1 MNHNY, CDR2 SVGAGI (reference sequence). Trimming at V came to 2 bases and at J to 5 bases, leaving 7 bases not matched to a gene. The CDR3: CASSYPTGGYTEAFF. Written as DNA, the CDR3 is TGTGCCAGCAGTTACCCCACAGGGGGTTATACTGAAGCTTTCTTT.

In DNA, the CDR3 is TGTGCCAGCACCGAGAGCAAAAACATTCAGTACTTC. Amino acid sequence: CASTESKNIQYF. This chain links TRBV2 with TRBJ2-4; unclear D gene. Trimming took 7 bases from V and 3 from J, leaving 7 bases between them. Germline V gene data show CDR1 as SNHLY and CDR2 as FYNNEI. The length of the CDR3 is 12 residues.

The chain has TRBV3-1 (or the pseudogene TRBV3-2) and TRBJ1-1; the D is unclear. Between the trimmed V and J ends, which lost 1 base and 1 base, there was a span of 10 bases. The CDR3 spans 15 residues. Looked up from germline, CDR1 is LGHDT and CDR2 is YNNKEL (reference sequence). CDR3 residues: CASSQGGAWNTEAFF. In DNA, the CDR3 is TGTGCCAGCAGCCAAGGGGGAGCGTGGAACACTGAAGCTTTCTTT.

This clone has only one observation. CDR3 DNA: TGTGCCAGCAGTTTATTTCCCCCGGGACTAGCCTACGAGCAGTACTTC. It codes for CASSLFPPGLAYEQYF. The chain carries TRBV27 and TRBJ2-7, with 8 bases fitting TRBD2. The CDR3 consists of 16 residues. The V and J ends lost 1 base and 2 bases, in that order; junction bases with no gene match: 7. CDR1 and CDR2 from the germline V gene are MNHEY and SMNVEV (reference sequence).

This clone was counted a single time. The chain uses TRBV27 and TRBJ1-5; 7 bases map to TRBD1. V lost 2 bases to trimming and J lost 0 bases; unmatched junction nucleotides: 16. The CDR3 loop spans 20 amino acids. The germline V gene encodes CDR1 MNHEY and CDR2 SMNVEV (reference sequence). CDR3 protein: CASSLITPGQNWYSNQPQHF. DNA of the CDR3: TGTGCCAGCAGTTTAATAACCCCGGGACAGAACTGGTATAGCAATCAGCCCCAGCATTTT.

The chain is built from TRBV4-3 and TRBJ1-2; a weak D match, TRBD1 (5 bases). Between the trimmed V and J ends, which lost 0 bases and 6 bases, there was a span of 14 bases. This CDR3 has 15 residues. Germline V gives CDR1 LGHNA, CDR2 YSLEER. CDR3 sequence: CASSQDLPGRDGYTF. Here the CDR3 DNA reads TGCGCCAGCAGCCAAGATCTCCCAGGGAGGGATGGCTACACCTTC.

The rearrangement links TRBV7-6 to TRBJ2-3; 11 bases line up with TRBD2. V lost 5 bases to trimming and J lost 2 bases; unmatched junction nucleotides: 3. CDR3 length equals 15 residues. Germline values: CDR1 SGHVS, CDR2 FNYEAQ. The CDR3 bases are TGTGCCAGCAGCGAACTAGCGGGAGTCACAGATACGCAGTATTTT. Translated: CASSELAGVTDTQYF.

The rearrangement uses TRBV5-4 and TRBJ2-5, with 12 bases matching TRBD1. This CDR3 has 17 amino acids. The ends lost 4 bases at V and 1 base at J; junction bases unmatched: 8. CDR1 is SGHNT and CDR2 is YYREEE in the germline V gene (reference sequence). CDR3 DNA sequence: TGTGCCAGCAGCGCCGGGACAGGGGGCACAGGCCAAGAGACCCAGTACTTC. It codes for CASSAGTGGTGQETQYF.